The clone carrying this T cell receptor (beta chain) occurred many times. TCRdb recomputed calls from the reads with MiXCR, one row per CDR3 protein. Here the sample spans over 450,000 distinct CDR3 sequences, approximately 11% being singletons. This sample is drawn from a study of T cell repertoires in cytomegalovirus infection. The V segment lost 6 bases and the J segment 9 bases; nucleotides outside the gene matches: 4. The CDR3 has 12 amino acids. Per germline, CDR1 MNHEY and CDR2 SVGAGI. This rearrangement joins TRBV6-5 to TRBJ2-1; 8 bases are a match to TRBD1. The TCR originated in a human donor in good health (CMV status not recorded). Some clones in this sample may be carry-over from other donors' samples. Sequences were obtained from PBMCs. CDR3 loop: CASRDRETEQFF. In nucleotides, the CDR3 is TGTGCCAGCAGGGACAGGGAGACTGAGCAGTTCTTC.